A selection of T cell receptor beta chains follows, all from one sample in a study of Ad26.COV2.S vaccination and SARS-CoV-2 variants. Clones were sequenced by immunoSEQ multiplex PCR, and TCRdb holds only the in-frame ones, with some missing. Among fewer than 400,000 clones listed, roughly nine tenths were seen once. The source was peripheral blood, collected in a trial of Ad26.COV2.S vaccine versus placebo. The receptors come from a person aged 18-65 years who received the Ad26.COV2.S COVID-19 vaccine or a placebo. Each CDR3 is given with its conserved first and last residue. The D gene is left open where the match is weak. Clone size is given for some rows only: seen once, a few or many times, or a class if the clone is expanded.

size	D	V	J	CDR3	DNA
NA	NA	TRBV5-1	TRBJ1-1	CASTPKGGDTEAFF	TGCGCCAGCACCCCAAAGGGGGGGGACACTGAAGCTTTCTTT
NA	NA	TRBV29-1	TRBJ2-7	CSVGAGTYEQYF	TGCAGCGTTGGCGCAGGTACCTACGAGCAGTACTTC
NA	TRBD1	TRBV7-9	TRBJ2-2	CASSWGQVNTGELFF	TGTGCCAGCAGCTGGGGACAGGTTAACACCGGGGAGCTGTTTTTT
NA	NA	TRBV27	TRBJ2-3	CASSFDRTDTQYF	TGTGCCAGCAGTTTTGATCGCACAGATACGCAGTATTTT
NA	TRBD1	TRBV6-2/TRBV6-3	TRBJ1-2	CASSPTGDYGYTF	TGTGCCAGCAGCCCAACAGGGGACTATGGCTACACCTTC
NA	TRBD1	TRBV5-4	TRBJ1-4	CASRKDRVDEKLFF	TGTGCCAGCAGGAAGGACAGGGTGGATGAAAAACTGTTTTTT
once	NA	TRBV11-3	TRBJ2-3	CASSSRTELTDTQYF	TGTGCCAGCAGCTCTCGGACAGAGCTCACAGATACGCAGTATTTT
NA	NA	TRBV6-2/TRBV6-3	TRBJ2-7	CASSFRGRYEQYF	TGTGCCAGCAGTTTCCGAGGGCGGTACGAGCAGTACTTC
NA	NA	TRBV7-9	TRBJ1-1	CASSLQFPPGRDFF	TGTGCCAGCAGTTTACAGTTCCCCCCCGGTCGGGATTTCTTT
NA	NA	TRBV6-1	TRBJ2-3	CASSEEDLRGDTQYF	TGTGCCAGCAGTGAAGAAGACCTCCGCGGGGATACGCAGTATTTT
NA	NA	TRBV19	TRBJ1-1	CASRPPGNTEAFF	TGTGCCAGTAGGCCTCCAGGGAACACTGAAGCTTTCTTT
few	NA	TRBV20-1	TRBJ1-1	CSARKNTEAFF	TGCAGTGCTAGAAAGAACACTGAAGCTTTCTTT
NA	NA	TRBV19	TRBJ1-4	CASSIGPKRAEKLFF	TGTGCCAGTAGTATTGGACCAAAGCGGGCTGAAAAACTGTTTTTT
once	TRBD2	TRBV4-1	TRBJ2-2	CASSLAGSAGELFF	TGCGCCAGCAGCCTAGCGGGGTCGGCCGGGGAGCTGTTTTTT